This is a list of T cell receptor beta chains from one sample in a study of T cells in Graves' hyperthyroidism and ophthalmopathy. TCRdb passed the multiplex PCR reads through MiXCR, listing each CDR3 protein once. The table lists hundreds of thousands of distinct CDR3 sequences, more than 11% of them singletons. Material: blood. Every receptor here comes from a woman in her thirties with Graves' hyperthyroidism. The CDR3 runs from the conserved cysteine through the conserved F or W. A D gene is named only where the DNA matches it firmly. The size of a clone is reported for some rows only, either as once, few or many, or as a class for expanded clones.

V gene,J gene,D gene,clone size,CDR3 protein,CDR3 DNA
TRBV20-1,TRBJ2-5,-,few,CRGEPGEFSGETQYF,TGCAGGGGGGAGCCGGGGGAGTTTTCGGGAGAGACCCAGTACTTC
TRBV20-1,TRBJ1-6,-,few,CSAPGQTGGSPLHF,TGCAGTGCCCCGGGACAAACAGGAGGTTCACCCCTCCACTTT
TRBV11-2,TRBJ2-3,TRBD2,many,CASSDGGGDTQYF,TGTGCCAGCTCCGACGGCGGGGGAGATACGCAGTATTTT
TRBV5-5,TRBJ2-5,TRBD2,-,CASSIGGAGGGQETQYF,TGTGCCAGCAGCATTGGAGGAGCGGGAGGGGGTCAAGAGACCCAGTACTTC
TRBV20-1,TRBJ2-3,-,many,CSASKDGRDTQYF,TGCAGTGCTAGTAAAGATGGTCGAGATACGCAGTATTTT
TRBV30,TRBJ2-1,-,many,CAWSQGWYEQFF,TGTGCCTGGAGCCAAGGGTGGTATGAGCAGTTCTTC
TRBV20-1,TRBJ2-5,-,-,CSARVDEAGSGLNF,TGCAGTGCTAGAGTTGATGAGGCGGGAAGCGGGTTAAACTTC
TRBV7-2,TRBJ2-4,TRBD2,-,CASSLASGRAAAKNIQYF,TGTGCCAGCAGCTTAGCTAGCGGGAGGGCCGCGGCCAAAAACATTCAGTACTTC
TRBV11-1,TRBJ2-5,-,many,CASSLGDEETQYF,TGTGCCAGCAGCTTAGGGGACGAAGAGACCCAGTACTTC
TRBV7-8,TRBJ2-7,TRBD1,many,CASSLETGPYEQYF,TGTGCCAGCAGCTTAGAGACAGGGCCCTACGAGCAGTACTTC
TRBV5-6,TRBJ2-1,-,-,CASRVHIHEQFF,TGTGCCAGCAGGGTTCACATCCATGAGCAGTTCTTC
TRBV4-2,TRBJ2-7,-,-,CASSQELVPYEQYF,TGTGCCAGCAGCCAAGAGTTAGTTCCCTACGAGCAGTACTTC
TRBV29-1,TRBJ1-6,-,-,CSVDTGGNSPLHF,TGCAGCGTCGATACAGGAGGAAATTCACCCCTCCACTTT
TRBV6-8,TRBJ1-5,TRBD1,-,CASSYDLSKGADSNQPQHF,TGTGCCAGCAGTTATGATCTTTCTAAGGGGGCGGATAGCAATCAGCCCCAGCATTTT
TRBV29-1,TRBJ2-5,-,many,CSVVGETQYF,TGCAGCGTTGTAGGGGAGACCCAGTACTTC
TRBV5-8,TRBJ1-2,-,-,CASSSDGTSSYGYTF,TGTGCCAGCAGCTCCGACGGGACTTCGTCTTATGGCTACACCTTC
TRBV6-5,TRBJ2-5,-,many,CASSYSDDQETQYF,TGTGCCAGCAGTTACTCGGACGACCAAGAGACCCAGTACTTC
TRBV2,TRBJ2-1,-,many,CASSGDINEQFF,TGTGCCAGCTCCGGGGATATCAATGAGCAGTTCTTC
TRBV5-4,TRBJ2-3,-,-,CASSHHKDRRRSTDTQYF,TGTGCCAGCAGCCACCATAAAGACAGGCGCCGTAGCACAGATACGCAGTATTTT
TRBV28,TRBJ2-7,-,-,CASSSSWYEQYF,TGTGCCAGCTCCTCTAGCTGGTACGAGCAGTACTTC
TRBV11-2,TRBJ2-1,TRBD2,many,CASSYTSGTYNEQFF,TGTGCCAGCAGTTACACTAGCGGGACCTACAATGAGCAGTTCTTC
TRBV2,TRBJ2-7,-,many,CASSERLGSYEQYF,TGTGCCAGCAGCGAAAGGTTGGGCTCCTACGAGCAGTACTTC
TRBV20-1,TRBJ2-1,TRBD2,many,CSASSGRSSYNEQFF,TGCAGTGCCTCTAGCGGGAGGAGCTCCTACAATGAGCAGTTCTTC
TRBV2,TRBJ1-4,TRBD1,few,CASRRTGEIEKLFF,TGTGCCAGCAGGAGGACAGGGGAGATCGAAAAACTGTTTTTT
TRBV11-2,TRBJ2-2,TRBD2,many,CASSLDLSGGRNTGELFF,TGTGCCAGCAGCTTAGATCTGTCGGGAGGCCGGAACACCGGGGAGCTGTTTTTT
TRBV11-2,TRBJ2-7,TRBD1,few,CASSLWGPAGGGYEQYF,TGTGCCAGCAGCTTATGGGGGCCGGCAGGGGGTGGATACGAGCAGTACTTC
TRBV29-1,TRBJ2-1,TRBD2,many,CSVETSGINEQFF,TGCAGCGTTGAGACTAGCGGCATCAATGAGCAGTTCTTC
TRBV27,TRBJ2-7,-,-,CASSLYVGQGYEQYF,TGTGCCAGCAGTTTATACGTCGGGCAGGGCTACGAGCAGTACTTC
TRBV14,TRBJ2-5,-,-,CASSQFSGHQETQYF,TGTGCCAGCAGCCAATTTTCGGGGCACCAAGAGACCCAGTACTTC
TRBV29-1,TRBJ1-1,TRBD1,many,CSADRGTEAFF,TGCAGCGCCGACAGGGGTACCGAAGCTTTCTTT
TRBV28,TRBJ2-1,TRBD2,-,CASSSRPSREGDEQFF,TGTGCCAGCAGTTCGCGCCCGAGCAGGGAGGGCGATGAGCAGTTCTTC
TRBV5-6,TRBJ2-5,-,-,CASSLNLRGREETQYF,TGTGCCAGCAGCTTGAACTTACGTGGCAGGGAAGAGACCCAGTACTTC
TRBV7-2,TRBJ2-5,TRBD1,many,CASSARQGGETQYF,TGTGCCAGCAGCGCTAGACAGGGGGGGGAGACCCAGTACTTC